The sequence of this T cell receptor (beta chain) was determined in a study of molecular identifiers for immune sequencing clone quantification. TCRdb independently ran MiXCR on the PCR reads; one entry per CDR3 protein. Among some 65,000 distinct CDR3 sequences, around 18% were seen once, and the ten largest hold 1.5% to 1.7%. Study-wide points: Spiked TCR RNA from one Jurkat cell reportedly showed up when mixed among roughly 1 million naive cells. Over 98% of CMV-specific effector molecules, but under 1% of naive ones, were in clones above 20 copies.

This clonotype has at least ten counts. The target antigen is unknown. Germline CDR1 SGDLS, CDR2 YYNGEE. This CDR3 is built from 18 residues. V gave up 4 bases and J gave up 4 bases, with 24 bases separating them. When naive CD8 T cells were sorted, they were gated as CD8+CD4-CCR7+CD45RA+. The sequenced sample was naive CD8+ T cells from blood, with Jurkat cell RNA spiked in. Subset here: FACS-sorted CD8+CD4-CCR7+CD45RA+ naive T cells. The chain links TRBV9 to TRBJ2-1; TRBD1 or TRBD2 may be the D gene (6 bases each). The receptor comes from a human donor in good health. Some libraries in this study had Jurkat cell RNA spiked in. The CDR3 loop is CASSQGSAWLALYNEQFF. The CDR3 nucleotides read TGTGCCAGCAGCCAGGGGTCCGCCTGGCTAGCGTTGTACAATGAGCAGTTCTTC.